One and the same sample provided the 28 T cell receptor beta chains below, sequenced in a study of blood T cells in healthy people across ages. A second PCR, run for 7 to 11 cycles, used a sample-barcoded 5' primer plus a J-beta primer mix. TCRdb passed the 5' RACE reads through MiXCR, listing each CDR3 protein once. Of 500,000 to 700,000 distinct CDR3 sequences listed, about 30% are singletons. The sample consisted of blood. The receptors come from a woman aged 80 or over in good health.

The rearrangement links TRBV29-1 to TRBJ2-4; D is ambiguous. V lost 3 bases and J 5 bases, leaving 5 bases between the germline ends. This CDR3 spans 11 amino acids. The germline gives CDR1 SQVTM, CDR2 ANQGSEA. In DNA, the CDR3 is TGCAGCGTTGACGCGGAAAACATTCAGTACTTC. Its translation is CSVDAENIQYF.

This clonotype was recorded many times. This sequence joins TRBV6-6 and TRBJ2-3, with 7 bases identical to TRBD1. CDR3 size: 15 residues. J lost 1 base, V lost 4 bases, and 5 bases had no gene match. Germline V gene data show CDR1 as MNHNY and CDR2 as SVGAGI (reference sequence). The CDR3 loop reads CASSFIGQGTDTQYF. CDR3 coding DNA: TGTGCCAGCAGTTTTATAGGACAGGGCACAGATACGCAGTATTTT.

Comments on this clonotype: Since a much larger clone is just one base distant, this may be a read error. The gene calls are TRBV9 and TRBJ2-1; TRBD2 matches at 10 bases. Germline CDR1 reads SGDLS; CDR2 reads YYNGEE. The CDR3 spans 18 residues. V was clipped by 3 bases and J by 0 bases; unmatched bases: 9. The CDR3 bases are TGTGCCAGCAGCGCCCGAGGACTAGCGGCTAACTCCTACAATGAGCAGTTCTTC. This sequence encodes CASSARGLAANSYNEQFF.

To note about this clonotype: One end of the junction varies from germline; a read error may be responsible. This chain links TRBV6-6 with TRBJ2-1; the D is unclear. CDR3 length equals 12 residues. CDR1 and CDR2 (germline): MNHNY, SVGAGI (reference sequence). CDR3 sequence reads: CASSHSVSAQFF. The CDR3 nucleotides are TGTGCCAGCAGTCACTCGGTTAGTGCGCAGTTCTTC.

This clonotype was observed at least ten times. The DNA of the CDR3 is TGCAGTGCTAGTCGACCCAGAGGGGCTGGGGCCAACGTCCTGACTTTC. Protein product: CSASRPRGAGANVLTF. V and J are TRBV20-1 and TRBJ2-6; D possibly matches TRBD1 or TRBD2 (5 bases each). Germline V gene data show CDR1 as DFQATT and CDR2 as SNEGSKA (reference sequence). V shed 3 bases and J shed 2 bases, with 14 bases lying between them. The CDR3 is made up of 16 amino acids.

This chain links TRBV7-2 with TRBJ2-7; no clear D. CDR3 length: 16 residues. The germline CDR1 and CDR2 sequences are SGHTA and FQGNSA. The V gene lost 5 bases and the J gene lost 2 bases, with 19 bases spanning the gap. The CDR3 protein is CASSPNLAAGTYEQYF. The CDR3 nucleotides are TGTGCCAGCAGCCCAAATTTGGCAGCTGGAACCTACGAGCAGTACTTC.

The chain has TRBV5-6 and TRBJ2-5; 9 bases are shared with TRBD2. The CDR3 sequence is 15 residues long. CDR1 SGHDT and CDR2 YYEEEE come from the germline V gene. V lost 0 bases, J lost 11 bases, and 11 bases stayed unmatched. The CDR3 nucleotides are TGTGCCAGCAGCTTGGAGACTAGCGGCGACGATGAGCAGTACTTC. Encoded protein: CASSLETSGDDEQYF.

On this clonotype: At one end the junction does not follow the germline gene, possibly because of a read error. The V call is TRBV12-3 or TRBV12-4, the J call TRBJ2-3; 15 bases are shared with TRBD2. The CDR3 is made up of 16 amino acids. DNA of the CDR3: TGTGCCAGCATCGGGACTAGCGGGGGGTACGCAGATGCGCAGTATTTT. Protein: CASIGTSGGYADAQYF.

This clonotype came up a few times. The chain has TRBV28 and TRBJ2-7, with D uncertain. Germline-derived CDR1 and CDR2 are MDHEN and SYDVKM. The CDR3 extends over 12 amino acids. The ends were cut back, 3 bases at V and 7 bases at J, with 10 bases in the middle. The CDR3 spells CASSFSTLEQYF. For the CDR3, the DNA is TGTGCCAGCAGTTTTTCCACCTTAGAGCAGTACTTC.

This clonotype was detected only once. V is TRBV9 and J is TRBJ2-3; possibly TRBD1 or TRBD2 for D (5 bases each). In germline, CDR1 is SGDLS, CDR2 YYNGEE. This CDR3 has 16 amino acids. V shed 4 bases and J shed 4 bases, with 19 bases lying between them. Here the CDR3 DNA reads TGTGCCAGCAGCATAGATGAGGGGCTAGGGTCAGATACGCAGTATTTT. Protein product: CASSIDEGLGSDTQYF.

The chain joins TRBV5-1 to TRBJ2-1; unclear D gene. The V end was cut by 1 base, the J end by 6 bases, with 8 bases between. Germline lookup yields CDR1 SGHRS and CDR2 YFSETQ. The CDR3 consists of 13 residues. DNA for the CDR3: TGCGCCAGCAGCTTGTCGCTGTCCAATGAGCAGTTCTTC. Its translation is CASSLSLSNEQFF.

This clonotype was recorded at least ten times. V gene TRBV9 combines with J gene TRBJ1-6; 7 bases align to TRBD1. The CDR3 is 15 amino acids. Germline V CDR1 and CDR2: SGDLS, YYNGEE. Losses at the gene ends were 2 bases for V and 5 bases for J; bases not matched to a gene: 4. CDR3 nucleotides: TGTGCCAGCAGCGTCACCCAGGGGGATAATTCACCCCTCCACTTT. It translates to CASSVTQGDNSPLHF. The full variable domain, its missing parts supplied by reference TRBV9 and TRBJ1-6, is DSGVTQTPKHLITATGQRVTLRCSPRSGDLSVYWYQQSLDQGLQFLIQYYNGEERAKGNILERFSAQQFPDLHSELNLSSLELGDSALYFCASSVTQGDNSPLHFGNGTRLTVT.

The chain links TRBV6-1 to TRBJ1-1; the D gene is possibly TRBD1 (6 bases). The CDR3 runs 14 residues. V was cut by 9 bases and J by 0 bases, with 14 bases left in between. The V gene's germline CDR1 is MNHNS and CDR2 SASEGT. The DNA for the CDR3 is TGTGCCAGTGCCCTGGACAGCATGAACACTGAAGCTTTCTTT. This encodes CASALDSMNTEAFF.

This clonotype was counted many times. The chain links TRBV5-1 to TRBJ2-1, with 9 bases identical to TRBD1. Germline lookup yields CDR1 SGHRS and CDR2 YFSETQ. The CDR3 length is 15 residues. Trimming removed 4 bases from V and 5 bases from J; junction bases left unmatched: 7. CDR3 residues: CASSALTGGHNEQFF. The DNA of the CDR3 is TGCGCCAGCAGCGCGCTCACAGGGGGCCACAATGAGCAGTTCTTC.

V gene TRBV4-2 combines with J gene TRBJ2-7; D call uncertain. The germline gives CDR1 LGHNA, CDR2 YNFKEQ. Trimming took off 0 bases at V and 3 bases at J, with 15 bases between the two ends. CDR3 length: 16 amino acids. This chain's CDR3 is CASSQDLSVSYYEQYF. The CDR3 region has the DNA TGTGCCAGCAGCCAAGATCTAAGCGTCAGCTACTACGAGCAGTACTTC.

Remarks on this clonotype: This may come from a read error, since a much larger clone is one base off. CDR3 loop: CASSQDGVGVMNSEAFF. Written as DNA, the CDR3 is TGCGCCAGCAGCCAAGATGGCGTTGGAGTAATGAACTCTGAAGCTTTCTTT. The chain joins TRBV4-3 to TRBJ1-1; D not resolved. The CDR3 has 17 amino acids. Germline loops: CDR1 LGHNA, CDR2 YSLEER.

There are a few counts of this clonotype. The chain has TRBV6-1 and TRBJ1-5; D is unresolved. Trimming took 1 base from V and 4 from J, leaving 11 bases between them. CDR3 length: 15 residues. Germline loops: CDR1 MNHNS, CDR2 SASEGT. The CDR3 DNA reads TGTGCCAGCAGTGAAGGAATCCCCAGAAATCAGCCCCAGCATTTT. It codes for CASSEGIPRNQPQHF.

The CDR3 is CASSYRRVDNLSGANVLTF. The CDR3 DNA sequence: TGTGCCAGCAGTTACCGGCGGGTAGATAATCTCTCTGGGGCCAACGTCCTGACTTTC. The rearrangement joins TRBV6-5 to TRBJ2-6, with D possibly TRBD2 on 5 matching bases. V lost 2 bases and J lost 0, with 17 bases in between. The CDR3 is 19 amino acids. The germline CDR1 and CDR2 sequences are MNHEY and SVGAGI.

The sample holds a few counts of this clonotype. A much larger clone lies one base from this, so it may be a read error. The rearrangement joins TRBV6-1 to TRBJ2-7; TRBD1 is a possible D gene (6 bases). V was cut by 5 bases and J by 7 bases, with 15 bases left in between. Germline V gene sequence: CDR1 MNHNS, CDR2 SASEGT. The CDR3 is made up of 13 amino acids. The CDR3 region has the DNA TGTGCCAGCAGTCACGTCCGGGACAATGAGCAGTACTTC. It encodes CASSHVRDNEQYF.

Comment on this clonotype: A much larger clone differs by one base, so this may be a read error. This rearrangement joins TRBV27 to TRBJ2-3; 8 nucleotides match TRBD2. This CDR3 has 15 residues. Germline values: CDR1 MNHEY, CDR2 SMNVEV (reference sequence). The V segment lost 9 bases and the J segment 4 bases; nucleotides outside the gene matches: 12. The CDR3 region is CARSSRAGVADTQYF. The CDR3 DNA follows: TGTGCCAGGTCCTCGAGAGCGGGGGTGGCAGATACGCAGTATTTT.

Points on this clonotype: The germline gene is not matched at one end of the junction; a read error may be the cause. The chain links TRBV4-2 to TRBJ2-4, with D possibly TRBD2 on 6 matching bases. This CDR3 spans 17 amino acids. Germline V gene lookup returns CDR1 LGHNA and CDR2 YNFKEQ. In DNA, the CDR3 is TGTACCAGCAGCTTAGCGGATGTAGGGTTAGCCAAAAACATTCAGTACTTC. Its protein is CTSSLADVGLAKNIQYF.

This clonotype was seen repeatedly, ten times or more. The rearrangement links TRBV7-8 to TRBJ2-4; D gene uncertain. The germline V and J ends were trimmed by 4 bases and 1 base, with 11 bases remaining between them. This CDR3 region has 15 residues. From germline, CDR1 is SGHVS and CDR2 FQNEAQ. CDR3 residues: CASSSTFGAKNIQYF. CDR3 sequence (DNA): TGTGCCAGCAGCTCGACATTTGGGGCCAAAAACATTCAGTACTTC.

A note on this clonotype: A much larger clone differs from this one at a single base, so this may be a read error. The chain is built from TRBV5-1 and TRBJ2-1; TRBD1 aligns across 9 bases. From germline, CDR1 is SGHRS and CDR2 YFSETQ. The CDR3 runs to 14 residues. The chain's CDR3 is CAGSASQGAGEQFF. CDR3 in DNA: TGCGCCGGCAGCGCGTCACAGGGGGCTGGTGAGCAGTTCTTC.

Turning to this clonotype: This sequence may be a read error, since a much larger clone differs from it by one base. V is TRBV6-1 and J is TRBJ2-1; D possibly matches TRBD1 or TRBD2 (7 bases each). The J call may be in error: the DNA end matches TRBJ2-7 better. In germline, CDR1 is MNHNS, CDR2 SASEGT. The CDR3 spans 17 residues. The CDR3 DNA reads as TGTGCCAGCAGCAGGGGGGGGAGGGGACAGCCCTACAATGAGCAGTACTTC. Translated, it gives CASSRGGRGQPYNEQYF.

About this clonotype itself: Since no conserved phenylalanine or tryptophan closes the CDR3, a read error is the likely cause. The genes are TRBV6-1 and TRBJ2-1, with D perhaps assigned TRBD1 or TRBD2 (6 bases each). The CDR3 has 16 amino acids. Germline CDR1 is MNHNS and CDR2 is SASEGT. This chain's CDR3 is CAGSEGGGWGDNEQFV. The CDR3 nucleotides are TGTGCCGGCAGTGAAGGAGGGGGGTGGGGTGACAATGAGCAGTTCGTC.

The chain's CDR3 is CASSPSGHKNTEAFF. In DNA, the CDR3 is TGTGCCAGCAGCCCGTCGGGACACAAGAACACTGAAGCTTTCTTT. The chain is built from TRBV7-9 and TRBJ1-1, with TRBD1 as a possible D gene (6 bases). Trimming shortened V by 5 bases and J by 1 base, and 14 bases separated the two germline ends. Germline lookup yields CDR1 SEHNR and CDR2 FQNEAQ (reference sequence). CDR3 length: 15 residues.

This clonotype has ten or more counts. This rearrangement joins TRBV12-3 or TRBV12-4 to TRBJ1-2; D ambiguous. The CDR3 sequence is 15 residues long. V shed 5 bases and J shed 6 bases, with 19 bases lying between them. This CDR3 is CASSPWGGDPNGYTF. DNA for the CDR3: TGTGCCAGCAGTCCCTGGGGTGGGGATCCCAATGGCTACACCTTC.

The chain recombines TRBV7-8 with TRBJ2-5, with D tentatively TRBD1 (6 bases). The germline V gene encodes CDR1 SGHVS and CDR2 FQNEAQ. The CDR3 is 12 residues long. V gave up 11 bases and J gave up 4 bases, with 14 bases separating them. As DNA, the CDR3 is TGTGCCGTGGGTGAAGGGGGAGAGACCCAGTACTTC. Amino acid sequence: CAVGEGGETQYF.